These 32 T cell receptor beta chains originate from one sample sequenced in a study of shared clonotypes between healthy human individuals. Terminally differentiated effector memory CD45RA+ cells were left out of the naive CD8 fraction, which was CD45RO-negative and positively selected for CCR7. Profiled with immunoSEQ multiplex PCR; TCRdb holds only in-frame clones, not every one. The data show around 610,000 clones, approximately 96% seen once. The sequencing sample was made of naive CD8+ T cells sorted from blood. The receptors shown here come from a woman aged 30 to 39 in good health.

This chain joins TRBV27 and TRBJ2-1; 12 nucleotides agree with TRBD2. Per germline, CDR1 MNHEY and CDR2 SMNVEV (reference sequence). The CDR3 is made up of 15 amino acids. Losses at the gene ends were 2 bases for V and 7 bases for J; bases not matched to a gene: 3. The CDR3 coding sequence is TGTGCCAGCAGTTTAGAACTAGCGGGAGGAAATGAGCAGTTCTTC. This encodes CASSLELAGGNEQFF.

This clone was recorded once. In DNA, the CDR3 is TGTGCCAGCAGGGGATTAAGGTTGAGGGTTCAGAGCAATCAGCCCCAGCATTTT. This translates into CASRGLRLRVQSNQPQHF. The rearrangement links TRBV28 to TRBJ1-5, with no clear D. The germline CDR1 and CDR2 sequences are MDHEN and SYDVKM. Trimming took 6 bases from V and 1 from J, leaving 22 bases between them. The CDR3 runs 18 residues. The whole variable domain, remainder taken from reference TRBV28 and TRBJ1-5, is DVKVTQSSRYLVKRTGEKVFLECVQDMDHENMFWYRQDPGLGLRLIYFSYDVKMKEKGDIPEGYSVSREKKERFSLILESASTNQTSMYLCASRGLRLRVQSNQPQHFGDGTRLSIL.

V usage is TRBV7-9 and J usage is TRBJ2-7; 7 bases are a match to TRBD2. The ends lost 3 bases at V and 4 bases at J; junction bases unmatched: 6. The CDR3 length is 14 residues. CDR1 and CDR2 from the germline V gene are SEHNR and FQNEAQ (reference sequence). For the CDR3, the DNA is TGTGCCAGCAGCTTGGCGGGAGCTGTGTACGAGCAGTACTTC. Its translation: CASSLAGAVYEQYF.

This rearrangement joins TRBV28 to TRBJ1-5; weak D call: TRBD1 (5 bases). The CDR3 has 15 amino acids. V lost 3 bases and J 6 bases, leaving 15 bases between the germline ends. In germline, CDR1 is MDHEN, CDR2 SYDVKM. This CDR3 is CASSLVDRATQPQHF. CDR3 DNA: TGTGCCAGCAGTTTGGTCGACAGAGCGACTCAGCCCCAGCATTTT.

V usage is TRBV4-1 and J usage is TRBJ1-2, with a possible D match to TRBD1 (6 bases). The CDR3 runs to 13 residues. Trimming pared 5 bases from V and 12 bases from J, leaving 19 bases between. From germline, CDR1 is MGHRA and CDR2 YSYEKL. The CDR3 region is CASSTRGWGADTF. CDR3 in DNA: TGCGCCAGCAGCACTCGAGGTTGGGGGGCTGACACCTTC.

This chain links TRBV28 with TRBJ2-7; possibly TRBD1 for D (6 bases). V was trimmed by 10 bases and J by 3 bases, leaving 13 bases between them. From germline, CDR1 is MDHEN and CDR2 SYDVKM. The CDR3 length is 12 residues. CDR3 region: CATKWDNYEQYF. CDR3 bases: TGTGCCACCAAATGGGACAACTACGAGCAGTACTTC.

CDR3 nucleotides: TGCGCCAGCAGCTTGAAGGTGACTAGCGTAACCTACGAGCAGTACTTC. Translation gives CASSLKVTSVTYEQYF. The chain recombines TRBV5-1 with TRBJ2-7, with 8 bases aligning to TRBD2. The V gene's germline CDR1 is SGHRS and CDR2 YFSETQ. The CDR3 has 16 amino acids. Trimming cost V 1 base and J 2 bases; bases outside gene matches: 8.

The rearrangement uses TRBV6-5 and TRBJ1-1; D gene unclear. This CDR3 is built from 11 residues. Trimming shortened V by 7 bases and J by 3 bases, and 6 bases separated the two germline ends. Germline V lookup: CDR1 MNHEY, CDR2 SVGAGI. The CDR3 bases are TGTGCCAGCAATACAGACACTGAAGCTTTCTTT. It encodes CASNTDTEAFF.

The V and J genes are TRBV29-1 and TRBJ1-2; D not resolved. Trimming removed 3 bases from V and 3 bases from J, with 8 bases in between. Germline loops: CDR1 SQVTM, CDR2 ANQGSEA. The CDR3 loop spans 12 amino acids. CDR3 bases: TGCAGCGTTGATGCGGGTTACTATGGCTACACCTTC. This encodes CSVDAGYYGYTF.

The chain joins TRBV2 to TRBJ2-7; TRBD1 might be the D (6 bases). The CDR3 loop spans 15 amino acids. Germline CDR1 is SNHLY and CDR2 is FYNNEI. The V end was cut by 2 bases, the J end by 2 bases, with 13 bases between. CDR3 in DNA: TGTGCCAGCAGTGAATCGTGGGACATAGCCTACGAGCAGTACTTC. Translation gives CASSESWDIAYEQYF.

The chain has TRBV2 and TRBJ1-5; D may be TRBD1 (6 bases). This CDR3 comprises 16 residues. Germline CDR1 and CDR2: SNHLY and FYNNEI. V lost 1 base, J lost 3 bases, and 13 bases lay in between. The CDR3 sequence: CASSEVRGAFNQPQHF. CDR3 coding DNA: TGTGCCAGCAGTGAAGTGCGGGGGGCGTTCAATCAGCCCCAGCATTTT. The full variable domain, with the rest looked up from reference TRBV2 and TRBJ1-5, is EPEVTQTPSHQVTQMGQEVILRCVPISNHLYFYWYRQILGQKVEFLVSFYNNEISEKSEIFDDQFSVERPDGSNFTLKIRSTKLEDSAMYFCASSEVRGAFNQPQHFGDGTRLSIL.

This chain connects TRBV15 to TRBJ1-3, with D hard to call. The CDR3 runs to 15 residues. Looked up from germline, CDR1 is LNHNV and CDR2 is YYDKDF (reference sequence). Trimming stripped 5 bases from V and 0 bases from J, with 11 bases between. For the CDR3, the DNA is TGTGCCACCAGCGGCCACCAGATCTCTGGAAACACCATATATTTT. Its protein is CATSGHQISGNTIYF.

As for this clone: This sample includes further DNA sequences coding for the same CDR3. CDR3 coding DNA: TGTGCCAGCAGTTTTCGCCCTAACACTGAAGCTTTCTTT. Translation: CASSFRPNTEAFF. The J gene is TRBJ1-1, the V gene TRBV28; D ambiguous. Per the germline V gene, CDR1 is MDHEN and CDR2 is SYDVKM. Deletions cut 3 bases from V and 2 bases from J, with 7 bases between. The CDR3 contains 13 residues. Variable domain in full (rest from reference TRBV28 and TRBJ1-1): DVKVTQSSRYLVKRTGEKVFLECVQDMDHENMFWYRQDPGLGLRLIYFSYDVKMKEKGDIPEGYSVSREKKERFSLILESASTNQTSMYLCASSFRPNTEAFFGQGTRLTVV.

The chain is built from TRBV13 and TRBJ1-4; D is unclear. The germline CDR1 and CDR2 sequences are PRHDT and FYEKMQ (reference sequence). CDR3 length: 14 amino acids. The germline V and J ends were trimmed by 4 bases and 1 base, with 7 bases remaining between them. The CDR3 here is CASSSGGTNEKLFF. The DNA for the CDR3 is TGTGCCAGCAGCTCCGGTGGAACTAATGAAAAACTGTTTTTT.

The V call is TRBV7-9, the J call TRBJ2-3; 8 positions agree with TRBD2. Germline CDR1 reads SEHNR; CDR2 reads FQNEAQ (reference sequence). Trimming cost V 4 bases and J 5 bases; bases outside gene matches: 11. The CDR3 is 16 amino acids. The CDR3 DNA is TGTGCCAGCAGCTCGGAGCGGGAGTGGGGAGAAGATACGCAGTATTTT. Translated: CASSSEREWGEDTQYF.

This clone was seen once. The chain joins TRBV4-1 to TRBJ2-1; 8 bases are a match to TRBD2. The CDR3 runs to 17 residues. V lost 4 bases and J lost 3; bases outside the gene matches: 11. Germline V gives CDR1 MGHRA, CDR2 YSYEKL. The CDR3 reads CASSPTGGSGNYNEQFF. CDR3 sequence (DNA): TGCGCCAGCAGCCCAACGGGGGGTAGCGGGAACTACAATGAGCAGTTCTTC.

This clone was found once. The same CDR3 can be traced to other DNA sequences in this sample. The chain employs TRBV7-9 and TRBJ2-5; D not resolved. The CDR3 loop spans 11 amino acids. V was cut by 2 bases and J by 5 bases, with 3 bases left in between. Germline CDR1 and CDR2: SEHNR and FQNEAQ (reference sequence). CDR3 DNA sequence: TGTGCCAGCAGCTTAAAGGAGACCCAGTACTTC. Protein sequence: CASSLKETQYF.

The chain joins TRBV10-1 to TRBJ2-7; 12 bases fit TRBD1. This CDR3 contains 15 residues. Germline assignment: CDR1 WNHNN and CDR2 SYGVQD (reference sequence). The J segment lost 5 bases and the V segment lost 3 bases, leaving 5 bases of the junction unmatched. CDR3 bases: TGCGCCAGCAGTGATGTGGGGACAGGGGGCGACGAGCAGTACTTC. Encoded protein: CASSDVGTGGDEQYF.

The chain is built from TRBV4-1 and TRBJ2-7; no clear D gene. V lost 1 base to trimming and J lost 3 bases, with 16 bases between them. There are 16 residues in the CDR3. Germline CDR1 reads MGHRA; CDR2 reads YSYEKL. The CDR3 here is CASSQVASPQDYEQYF. The DNA of the CDR3 is TGCGCCAGCAGCCAAGTCGCGTCACCTCAGGACTACGAGCAGTACTTC.

The chain has TRBV5-1 and TRBJ2-7, with D possibly matching TRBD1 (6 bases). The V gene lost 1 base and the J gene lost 1 base, with 9 bases spanning the gap. This CDR3 comprises 14 residues. Germline CDR1 and CDR2: SGHRS and YFSETQ. For the CDR3, the DNA is TGCGCCAGCAGCTTGAGGGGGTTATCCTACGAGCAGTACTTC. This codes for CASSLRGLSYEQYF.

This clone has a single count. This chain joins TRBV23-1 and TRBJ1-3, with D uncertain. TRBV23-1 belongs to the ORF category, with a function that is uncertain. This CDR3 has 16 amino acids. V gave up 0 bases and J gave up 0 bases, with 9 bases separating them. CDR3 coding DNA: TGCGCCAGCAGTCAATCGCTCGGGGACTCTGGAAACACCATATATTTT. The encoded protein is CASSQSLGDSGNTIYF.

V is TRBV6-4 and J is TRBJ2-7, with a possible D match to TRBD1 (5 bases). The CDR3 loop spans 13 amino acids. Trimming left V 3 bases short and J 3 bases short, with 9 bases between. Germline V lookup: CDR1 MRHNA, CDR2 SNTAGT. CDR3 protein: CASSESRDYEQYF. In DNA, the CDR3 is TGTGCCAGCAGTGAATCCAGGGACTACGAGCAGTACTTC.

The genes are TRBV2 and TRBJ2-3; 7 bases line up with TRBD1. This CDR3 has 14 amino acids. The junction had 9 bases not matched to a gene; V was cut back by 8 bases and J by 4 bases. Germline V gene data show CDR1 as SNHLY and CDR2 as FYNNEI. This CDR3 is CASVKGQGADTQYF. The CDR3 DNA reads TGTGCCAGCGTAAAGGGTCAGGGGGCAGATACGCAGTATTTT.

The chain combines TRBV28 with TRBJ2-3; the D is unclear. Trimming removed 3 bases at V and 5 bases at J, with 3 bases between. CDR1 MDHEN and CDR2 SYDVKM come from the germline V gene. The CDR3 covers 11 residues. The CDR3 protein is CASSLEDTQYF. The CDR3 nucleotides are TGTGCCAGCAGTTTGGAAGATACGCAGTATTTT.

The V and J genes are TRBV28 and TRBJ2-1; no reliable D call. The CDR3 sequence is 13 residues long. Between the trimmed V and J ends, which lost 6 bases and 5 bases, there was a span of 11 bases. Per the germline V gene, CDR1 is MDHEN and CDR2 is SYDVKM. The CDR3 is CASSLGLHNEQFF. CDR3 nucleotides: TGTGCCAGCAGCTTGGGGTTACACAATGAGCAGTTCTTC.

The chain employs TRBV5-4 and TRBJ1-1; D unresolved. Trimming cost V 4 bases and J 0 bases, with 13 bases left between them. CDR3 length equals 15 residues. Germline V gives CDR1 SGHNT, CDR2 YYREEE (reference sequence). CDR3 bases: TGTGCCAGCAGCGCCGAAAACTCCATGAACACTGAAGCTTTCTTT. Translation gives CASSAENSMNTEAFF. The full variable domain, rest sourced from reference TRBV5-4 and TRBJ1-1, is ETGVTQSPTHLIKTRGQQVTLRCSSQSGHNTVSWYQQALGQGPQFIFQYYREEENGRGNFPPRFSGLQFPNYSSELNVNALELDDSALYLCASSAENSMNTEAFFGQGTRLTVV.

The V and J genes are TRBV19 and TRBJ2-2, with D unresolved. CDR1 and CDR2 from the germline V gene are LNHDA and SQIVND (reference sequence). The V end lost 5 bases, the J end lost 10 bases, and 14 bases lay between the germline ends. The CDR3 loop spans 13 amino acids. The CDR3 coding sequence is TGTGCCAGTAGTTTTCGTGGGTACTCGGAGCTGTTTTTT. Its protein is CASSFRGYSELFF.

The rearrangement uses TRBV19 and TRBJ1-1; D not resolved. Germline CDR1 LNHDA, CDR2 SQIVND (reference sequence). V was clipped by 9 bases and J by 3 bases, with 26 bases between them. The CDR3 contains 17 residues. This chain's CDR3 is CASRNSQKLSRDTEAFF. CDR3 in DNA: TGTGCCAGCCGAAACAGCCAAAAGCTATCCCGCGACACTGAAGCTTTCTTT. The variable domain in full, completed from reference TRBV19 and TRBJ1-1, reads DGGITQSPKYLFRKEGQNVTLSCEQNLNHDAMYWYRQDPGQGLRLIYYSQIVNDFQKGDIAEGYSVSREKKESFPLTVTSAQKNPTAFYLCASRNSQKLSRDTEAFFGQGTRLTVV.

The chain has TRBV27 and TRBJ2-1, with 9 bases identical to TRBD1. Germline V gene lookup returns CDR1 MNHEY and CDR2 SMNVEV (reference sequence). J was trimmed by 2 bases and V by 4 bases; bases with no gene match: 12. CDR3 size: 18 residues. CDR3 DNA: TGTGCCAGCAGTTCGCGGGACAGGGACGGGAGTACCTACAATGAGCAGTTCTTC. It specifies CASSSRDRDGSTYNEQFF.

The rearrangement joins TRBV7-9 to TRBJ2-6, with D maybe TRBD2 (5 bases). The CDR3 has 16 amino acids. V was cut by 5 bases and J by 8 bases, with 19 bases left in between. Per the germline V gene, CDR1 is SEHNR and CDR2 is FQNEAQ (reference sequence). CDR3 nucleotides: TGTGCCAGCAGCCGCCCACTGCTTACCGGGACCAACGTCCTGACTTTC. The encoded protein is CASSRPLLTGTNVLTF.

The chain is built from TRBV28 and TRBJ2-7; 10 bases align to TRBD1. The CDR3 totals 15 residues. Per the germline V gene, CDR1 is MDHEN and CDR2 is SYDVKM. The ends lost 3 bases at V and 2 bases at J; junction bases unmatched: 4. The CDR3 DNA sequence: TGTGCCAGCAGTTTTCTAGGACAGGGGGCCTACGAGCAGTACTTC. As protein: CASSFLGQGAYEQYF.

This chain joins TRBV11-2 and TRBJ2-2; no firm D call. V lost 1 base, J lost 5 bases, and 14 bases lay in between. The CDR3 runs to 16 residues. CDR1 is SGHAT, CDR2 FQNNGV, per germline. The CDR3 sequence: CASSLVNRPPTGELFF. The DNA for the CDR3 is TGTGCCAGCAGCTTAGTGAACCGGCCCCCTACCGGGGAGCTGTTTTTT. Together with reference TRBV11-2 and TRBJ2-2, the CDR3 gives the full variable domain: EAGVAQSPRYKIIEKRQSVAFWCNPISGHATLYWYQQILGQGPKLLIQFQNNGVVDDSQLPKDRFSAERLKGVDSTLKIQPAKLEDSAVYLCASSLVNRPPTGELFFGEGSRLTVL.